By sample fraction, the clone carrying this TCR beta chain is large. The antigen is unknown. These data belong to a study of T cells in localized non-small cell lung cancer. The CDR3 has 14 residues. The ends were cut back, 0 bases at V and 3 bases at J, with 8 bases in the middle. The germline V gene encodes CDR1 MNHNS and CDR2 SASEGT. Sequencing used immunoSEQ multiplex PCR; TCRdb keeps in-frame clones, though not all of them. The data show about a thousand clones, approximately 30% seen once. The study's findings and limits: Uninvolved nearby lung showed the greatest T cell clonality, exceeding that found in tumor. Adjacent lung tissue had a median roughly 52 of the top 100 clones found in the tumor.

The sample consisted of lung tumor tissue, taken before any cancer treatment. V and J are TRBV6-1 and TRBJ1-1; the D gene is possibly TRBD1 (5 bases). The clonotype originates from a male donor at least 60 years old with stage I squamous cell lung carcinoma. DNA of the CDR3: TGTGCCAGCAGTGAAGCCCAGGGCCACACTGAAGCTTTCTTT. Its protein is CASSEAQGHTEAFF.